The 11 T cell receptor beta chains given below trace back to one sample, sequenced in a study of blood T cells in healthy people across ages. The second PCR ran roughly 6 to 12 cycles with a sample-barcoded 5' primer and J-beta primers. TCRdb reprocessed the 5' RACE reads via MiXCR and lists one record per CDR3 protein. Seen here are about 900,000 distinct CDR3 sequences, 48% observed once, and the top ten hold roughly 12%. Input material: blood. The receptors were gathered from a man aged 25-45 years in good health.

This clonotype was seen a few times. The genes are TRBV5-1 and TRBJ1-1; possible D gene TRBD1, 5 bases. Trimming took off 3 bases at V and 3 bases at J, with 12 bases between the two ends. The germline V gene has CDR1 SGHRS and CDR2 YFSETQ. CDR3 length: 14 residues. The CDR3 DNA sequence: TGCGCCAGCAGCTCGGGGGTAGGGGACACTGAAGCTTTCTTT. It yields the protein CASSSGVGDTEAFF.

The chain links TRBV28 to TRBJ2-4; 9 bases map to TRBD1. Near its end, the DNA agrees better with TRBJ2-7, so the J call may be wrong. This CDR3 spans 14 amino acids. Germline loops: CDR1 MDHEN, CDR2 SYDVKM. This CDR3 reads CASRDRGATYEQYF. The CDR3 DNA reads as TGTGCCAGCAGGGACAGGGGCGCGACCTACGAGCAGTACTTC.

This clonotype was seen only a few times. The chain joins TRBV30 to TRBJ1-2; maybe TRBD1 (6 bases). Trimming cost V 8 bases and J 8 bases, with 18 bases left between them. The CDR3 sequence is 12 residues long. The V gene's germline CDR1 is GTSNPN and CDR2 SVGIG (reference sequence). Here the CDR3 reads CAGYTGNYGYTF. DNA of the CDR3: TGTGCCGGGTATACAGGGAATTACGGCTACACCTTC. Full variable domain (missing parts from reference TRBV30 and TRBJ1-2): SQTIHQWPATLVQPVGSPLSLECTVEGTSNPNLYWYRQAAGRGLQLLFYSVGIGQISSEVPQNLSASRPQDRQFILSSKKLLLSDSGFYLCAGYTGNYGYTFGSGTRLTVV.

This clonotype occurred a few times. This sequence joins TRBV27 and TRBJ2-3; tentative D call: TRBD1 (5 bases). The V gene's germline CDR1 is MNHEY and CDR2 SMNVEV (reference sequence). This CDR3 spans 14 amino acids. V was trimmed by 5 bases and J by 0 bases, leaving 9 bases between them. The CDR3, as DNA: TGTGCCAGCAGTCTGGACATTAGCACAGATACGCAGTATTTT. Translation gives CASSLDISTDTQYF.

This clonotype was seen a few times. The rearrangement uses TRBV28 and TRBJ2-1; perhaps TRBD2 as D (7 bases). Germline V gene data show CDR1 as MDHEN and CDR2 as SYDVKM. Trimming shortened V by 8 bases and J by 0 bases, and 17 bases separated the two germline ends. CDR3 size: 16 residues. CDR3 in amino acids: CASGGGHAVSYNEQFF. CDR3 nucleotides: TGTGCCAGCGGGGGGGGCCATGCGGTCTCCTACAATGAGCAGTTCTTC.

This chain links TRBV29-1 with TRBJ2-6, with D possibly matching TRBD1 (6 bases). Germline CDR1 is SQVTM and CDR2 is ANQGSEA. The CDR3 runs to 16 residues. V lost 6 bases to trimming and J lost 4 bases, with 19 bases between them. The DNA for the CDR3 is TGCAGCGTCGAGGGCCGGGACAACACCGGGGCCAACGTCCTGACTTTC. Translating it yields CSVEGRDNTGANVLTF. The full variable domain, with the rest looked up from reference TRBV29-1 and TRBJ2-6, is SAVISQKPSRDICQRGTSLTIQCQVDSQVTMMFWYRQQPGQSLTLIATANQGSEATYESGFVIDKFPISRPNLTFSTLTVSNMSPEDSSIYLCSVEGRDNTGANVLTFGAGSRLTVL.

The chain couples TRBV7-2 to TRBJ2-5; D is unclear. This CDR3 spans 14 amino acids. Trimming removed 1 base from V and 1 base from J, with 7 bases in between. The V gene's germline CDR1 is SGHTA and CDR2 FQGNSA. CDR3 DNA: TGTGCCAGCAGCTTAGAGTTAGCCCAAGAGACCCAGTACTTC. It yields the protein CASSLELAQETQYF.

This clonotype was seen more than once but under ten times. The V gene is TRBV11-2, the J gene TRBJ2-5, with 12 bases aligning to TRBD2. Per germline, CDR1 SGHAT and CDR2 FQNNGV. The CDR3 consists of 15 residues. V gave up 0 bases and J gave up 5 bases; unmatched junction bases: 1. CDR3 protein: CASSLDGLAGETQYF. The CDR3 region has the DNA TGTGCCAGCAGCTTAGACGGACTAGCGGGGGAGACCCAGTACTTC.

This rearrangement joins TRBV10-3 to TRBJ2-3; unclear D gene. V was trimmed by 10 bases and J by 0 bases, leaving 14 bases between them. The length of the CDR3 is 14 residues. Per the germline V gene, CDR1 is ENHRY and CDR2 is SYGVKD. The CDR3 DNA follows: TGTGCCACCTGTGCTTCAGGTAGCACAGATACGCAGTATTTT. Protein product: CATCASGSTDTQYF.

This chain connects TRBV25-1 to TRBJ2-1; D not resolved. This CDR3 has 15 amino acids. V was shortened by 5 bases and J by 5 bases, with 16 bases between the two germline ends. The V gene's germline CDR1 is MGHDK and CDR2 SYGVNS. The CDR3 here is CASSSPSRSNNEQFF. CDR3 DNA: TGTGCCAGCAGTTCCCCTTCAAGATCTAACAATGAGCAGTTCTTC.

The table lists this clonotype with a count of one. The genes are TRBV5-1 and TRBJ2-7; D is undetermined. The V end was cut by 1 base, the J end by 0 bases, with 8 bases between. This CDR3 spans 14 amino acids. Germline CDR1 SGHRS, CDR2 YFSETQ. The CDR3 spells CASSLTTRSYEQYF. The CDR3 nucleotides read TGCGCCAGCAGCTTGACTACCCGCTCCTACGAGCAGTACTTC. The full variable domain, rest sourced from reference TRBV5-1 and TRBJ2-7, is KAGVTQTPRYLIKTRGQQVTLSCSPISGHRSVSWYQQTPGQGLQFLFEYFSETQRNKGNFPGRFSGRQFSNSRSEMNVSTLELGDSALYLCASSLTTRSYEQYFGPGTRLTVT.